A single sample is the source of the 23 T cell receptor beta chains below, sequenced in a study of response to subunit inactivated influenza vaccine. TCRdb itself ran the RT-PCR reads through MiXCR, one entry per CDR3 protein. The table records approximately 500,000 distinct CDR3 sequences, 10% to 15% of them present only once. This material consisted of PBMCs from blood, taken about 40 days after vaccination. The receptors shown here come from a man aged 50 to 60 who received an inactivated influenza vaccine.

The rearrangement links TRBV7-9 to TRBJ2-3; weak D call: TRBD2 (5 bases). This CDR3 has 14 amino acids. Trimming cost V 1 base and J 8 bases, with 13 bases left between them. Germline assignment: CDR1 SEHNR and CDR2 FQNEAQ (reference sequence). The CDR3: CASSLVAAAGTQYF. CDR3 sequence (DNA): TGTGCCAGCAGCTTAGTCGCAGCGGCGGGTACGCAGTATTTT. The entire variable domain, with the rest obtained from reference TRBV7-9 and TRBJ2-3, is as follows: DTGVSQNPRHKITKRGQNVTFRCDPISEHNRLYWYRQTLGQGPEFLTYFQNEAQLEKSRLLSDRFSAERPKGSFSTLEIQRTEQGDSAMYLCASSLVAAAGTQYFGPGTRLTVL.

This clonotype was counted at least ten times. This chain joins TRBV12-3 or TRBV12-4 and TRBJ2-6; D not certain. CDR3 size: 13 residues. Between the trimmed V and J ends, which lost 11 bases and 4 bases, there was a span of 12 bases. The CDR3 DNA reads TGTGCCGGAAAGTCGGCAGGGGCCAACGTCCTGACTTTC. It is translated as CAGKSAGANVLTF.

This clonotype was observed many times. The chain is built from TRBV10-3 and TRBJ1-1; no clear D gene. Per the germline V gene, CDR1 is ENHRY and CDR2 is SYGVKD. The CDR3 has 11 amino acids. V was pared by 4 bases and J by 4 bases, with 4 bases between. The CDR3 loop is CAISASTEAFF. CDR3 in DNA: TGTGCCATCAGTGCGAGCACTGAAGCTTTCTTT.

Only a few counts were recorded for this clonotype. The V call is TRBV20-1, the J call TRBJ2-7; possible D gene TRBD1, 6 bases. Germline CDR1 is DFQATT and CDR2 is SNEGSKA (reference sequence). Trimming removed 2 bases at V and 7 bases at J, with 21 bases between. The CDR3 length is 15 residues. For the CDR3, the DNA is TGCAGTGCTAGAATTAGTGCCAGGGGAGCAGGTGAGCAGTACTTC. This gives the protein CSARISARGAGEQYF.

This clonotype was seen many times. The chain combines TRBV5-1 with TRBJ1-2; perhaps TRBD1 as D (6 bases). The V gene's germline CDR1 is SGHRS and CDR2 YFSETQ. The V end was cut by 1 base, the J end by 8 bases, with 12 bases between. The CDR3 spans 13 residues. The CDR3 coding sequence is TGCGCCAGCAGCTTGTCGGACAGAAGCGGCTACACCTTC. This encodes CASSLSDRSGYTF.

This clonotype was detected many times. The J gene is TRBJ1-1, the V gene TRBV12-3 or TRBV12-4, with D hard to call. The ends were cut back, 2 bases at V and 5 bases at J, with 9 bases in the middle. There are 13 residues in the CDR3. The DNA for the CDR3 is TGTGCCAGCAGTTTAAGTCGGGTGACTGAAGCTTTCTTT. It codes for CASSLSRVTEAFF.

This rearrangement joins TRBV7-9 to TRBJ2-2; D is unresolved. CDR1 is SEHNR, CDR2 FQNEAQ, per germline (reference sequence). The CDR3 totals 14 residues. Between the trimmed V and J ends, which lost 5 bases and 5 bases, there was a span of 12 bases. In DNA form, the CDR3 reads TGTGCCAGCAGCCCCCAACGAGAGACCGGGGAGCTGTTTTTT. Translating gives CASSPQRETGELFF.

This clonotype was found a few times. This chain joins TRBV24-1 and TRBJ2-3, with TRBD2 identical over 8 bases. CDR1 and CDR2 (germline): KGHDR, SFDVKD. The V segment lost 5 bases and the J segment 7 bases; nucleotides outside the gene matches: 7. The CDR3 covers 14 residues. The CDR3 DNA is TGTGCCACCAGTGGGGTTAGCGGGGAGAATACGCAGTATTTT. The encoded protein is CATSGVSGENTQYF.

This clonotype was found many times. The chain recombines TRBV29-1 with TRBJ2-2, with 10 bases lining up with TRBD2. This CDR3 has 14 residues. The V gene's germline CDR1 is SQVTM and CDR2 ANQGSEA. J gave up 7 bases and V 6 bases, and 8 bases lay outside the gene matches. The CDR3 here is CSVAGGRRIGELFF. The CDR3 DNA is TGCAGCGTAGCGGGGGGGCGAAGGATCGGGGAGCTGTTTTTT.

The V gene is TRBV24-1, the J gene TRBJ2-5; 7 nucleotides align to TRBD1. Trimming at V came to 3 bases and at J to 3 bases, leaving 6 bases not matched to a gene. This CDR3 is built from 15 residues. Germline V CDR1 and CDR2: KGHDR, SFDVKD. CDR3 sequence: CATSDTGTVKETQYF. The CDR3 nucleotides read TGTGCCACCAGTGATACCGGGACAGTTAAAGAGACCCAGTACTTC.

This chain links TRBV5-1 with TRBJ2-1, with D unresolved. V lost 1 base to trimming and J lost 4 bases, with 6 bases between them. Germline-derived CDR1 and CDR2 are SGHRS and YFSETQ. The CDR3 is made up of 13 amino acids. CDR3 loop: CASSLYKYNEQFF. CDR3 DNA sequence: TGCGCCAGCAGCTTGTATAAATACAATGAGCAGTTCTTC.

The J gene is TRBJ2-7, the V gene TRBV10-3; no reliable D call. Germline CDR1 is ENHRY and CDR2 is SYGVKD. V was cut by 10 bases and J by 0 bases, with 16 bases left in between. The length of the CDR3 is 14 residues. The CDR3 coding sequence is TGTGCCACAGAGACCCATTCCGGCTCCTACGAGCAGTACTTC. Amino acid sequence: CATETHSGSYEQYF.

This clonotype was seen at least ten times. The rearrangement joins TRBV5-1 to TRBJ2-5; D may be TRBD1 (6 bases). The CDR3 covers 16 residues. Germline assignment: CDR1 SGHRS and CDR2 YFSETQ. The V end lost 4 bases, the J end lost 5 bases, and 21 bases lay between the germline ends. The CDR3: CASSVYTGTEGETQYF. CDR3 DNA: TGCGCCAGCAGCGTATACACAGGGACCGAAGGGGAGACCCAGTACTTC.

This clonotype occurred a few times. The chain has TRBV6-1 and TRBJ2-7; 7 bases align to TRBD1. The junction had 11 bases not matched to a gene; V was cut back by 6 bases and J by 0 bases. The CDR3 sequence is 16 residues long. The V gene's germline CDR1 is MNHNS and CDR2 SASEGT. The CDR3 DNA is TGTGCCAGCAGCCCTACGAAGGGACAGAGCTCCTACGAGCAGTACTTC. This encodes CASSPTKGQSSYEQYF.

V gene TRBV7-2 combines with J gene TRBJ2-7; 8 nucleotides line up with TRBD1. This CDR3 has 15 amino acids. The germline CDR1 and CDR2 sequences are SGHTA and FQGNSA. V shed 2 bases and J 3 bases; nucleotides not matched to a gene: 6. The CDR3 loop is CASSLWGQDVYEQYF. The CDR3 DNA reads as TGTGCCAGCAGCTTATGGGGACAGGACGTCTACGAGCAGTACTTC.

This clonotype was counted ten times or more. The chain carries TRBV6-5 and TRBJ2-5, with 7 bases aligning to TRBD1. Trimming cost V 0 bases and J 1 base; bases outside gene matches: 2. This CDR3 has 15 residues. Germline values: CDR1 MNHEY, CDR2 SVGAGI. CDR3 in DNA: TGTGCCAGCAGTTACTCGCCAGGGGGCCAAGAGACCCAGTACTTC. Its translation: CASSYSPGGQETQYF.

The chain couples TRBV5-1 to TRBJ2-5; D uncertain. This CDR3 has 14 amino acids. Trimming removed 4 bases from V and 3 bases from J, with 13 bases in between. Germline V lookup: CDR1 SGHRS, CDR2 YFSETQ. The CDR3 DNA sequence: TGCGCCAGCAGCCCAGAAGGAGTAAAAGAGACCCAGTACTTC. The encoded protein is CASSPEGVKETQYF.

This clonotype was seen a handful of times. This rearrangement joins TRBV20-1 to TRBJ1-1, with TRBD1 as a possible D gene (5 bases). Germline CDR1 is DFQATT and CDR2 is SNEGSKA (reference sequence). Trimming cost V 5 bases and J 1 base, with 11 bases left between them. This CDR3 contains 13 residues. The CDR3 bases are TGCAGTGCTTCGCCCCAGGGGAACACTGAAGCTTTCTTT. Translated, it gives CSASPQGNTEAFF.

This clonotype showed up just a few times. The chain is built from TRBV28 and TRBJ1-6; no clear D gene. V lost 5 bases and J lost 9, with 14 bases in between. The CDR3 runs to 14 residues. Germline-derived CDR1 and CDR2 are MDHEN and SYDVKM. CDR3 bases: TGTGCCAGCAGTAATGCCCCTACGGGTTCACCCCTCCACTTT. It codes for CASSNAPTGSPLHF.

The rearrangement joins TRBV20-1 to TRBJ2-7, with 8 bases matching TRBD1. This CDR3 comprises 16 residues. The J segment lost 3 bases and the V segment lost 0 bases, leaving 10 bases of the junction unmatched. The V gene's germline CDR1 is DFQATT and CDR2 SNEGSKA (reference sequence). CDR3 sequence: CSARDLLGTGNYEQYF. Here the CDR3 DNA reads TGCAGTGCTAGAGACCTCCTAGGGACAGGAAACTACGAGCAGTACTTC.

In regard to this clonotype: Sequence at one end of the junction differs from germline and may be a read error. The J gene is TRBJ2-1, the V gene TRBV20-1; 14 bases fit TRBD2. The germline gives CDR1 DFQATT, CDR2 SNEGSKA (reference sequence). The CDR3 extends over 14 amino acids. The CDR3 DNA reads as TGCAGTGCTAGAGAAACCACGACTAGCGGGAGGGTAGACTTC. This gives the protein CSARETTTSGRVDF.

The chain couples TRBV7-3 to TRBJ2-1, with TRBD2 matching over 9 bases. With V trimmed by 0 bases and J by 11 bases, 11 bases remained unmatched. Germline V gene lookup returns CDR1 SGHTA and CDR2 FQGTGA. The CDR3 is 16 amino acids. The CDR3 here is CASSLTFGLARNKQFF. CDR3 nucleotide sequence: TGTGCCAGCAGCTTAACGTTCGGACTAGCGCGGAATAAGCAGTTCTTC.

The chain employs TRBV9 and TRBJ2-1; TRBD2 matches 14 bases. This CDR3 spans 15 amino acids. Germline V CDR1 and CDR2: SGDLS, YYNGEE. V lost 0 bases, J lost 7 bases, and 0 bases stayed unmatched. The CDR3 loop is CASSVGTSGRNEQFF. The CDR3 bases are TGTGCCAGCAGCGTAGGGACTAGCGGGAGGAATGAGCAGTTCTTC. The full variable domain, its missing parts supplied by reference TRBV9 and TRBJ2-1, is DSGVTQTPKHLITATGQRVTLRCSPRSGDLSVYWYQQSLDQGLQFLIQYYNGEERAKGNILERFSAQQFPDLHSELNLSSLELGDSALYFCASSVGTSGRNEQFFGPGTRLTVL.